The 19 T cell receptor beta chains below all came from one sample that was sequenced in a study of CXCR3-negative and CXCR3-positive naive CD8 T cells. cDNA libraries for TRB were generated by 5' RACE incorporating UMI labels. TCRdb re-called the 5' RACE reads; one entry per CDR3 protein, DNA not given. Its table lists over 45,000 distinct CDR3 sequences. The sample comprised naive CXCR3- CD8+ T cells from blood. Subset defined: CD45RO-CCR7+CD27+CD95- naive CD8+ T cells lacking CXCR3 (TNR3-). These receptors all come from a human donor in good health. Some clones in this sample may be carry-over from other donors' samples.

Here the CDR3 reads CASSQVTGQGLPYEQYF. The chain couples TRBV4-2 to TRBJ2-7; without DNA, the TCRdb call of TRBD2 cannot be checked. Germline values: CDR1 LGHNA, CDR2 YNFKEQ. This CDR3 is built from 17 residues.

The chain joins TRBV7-2 to TRBJ2-4; TCRdb's assignment of TRBD2 cannot be checked, as there is no DNA. The CDR3 consists of 16 residues. Looked up from germline, CDR1 is SGHTA and CDR2 is FQGNSA. The CDR3 reads CASSRRLAGGVNIQYF.

The chain uses TRBV5-1 and TRBJ1-1; TCRdb's assignment of TRBD1 cannot be checked, as there is no DNA. The CDR3 has 17 amino acids. Germline assignment: CDR1 SGHRS and CDR2 YFSETQ. This CDR3 is CASSLDTFGHPGTEAFF.

The rearrangement uses TRBV29-1 and TRBJ2-6. Germline assignment: CDR1 SQVTM and CDR2 ANQGSEA. CDR3 size: 18 residues. The CDR3 loop is CSVEDLGSRDSGANVLTF.

V and J are TRBV29-1 and TRBJ2-6; TCRdb outputs TRBD2, but without DNA this stays unchecked. The germline V gene has CDR1 SQVTM and CDR2 ANQGSEA. The CDR3 covers 18 residues. This CDR3 reads CSVEDEGRLGTGANVLTF.

The chain employs TRBV3-1 and TRBJ2-1; checking the TCRdb D call of TRBD1 is not possible without DNA. From germline, CDR1 is LGHDT and CDR2 YNNKEL (reference sequence). The CDR3 sequence is 16 residues long. The CDR3 spells CASSQDRGTGGPEQFF.

The CDR3 loop reads CASSLRLAGGPADTQYF. The chain couples TRBV5-1 to TRBJ2-3; TCRdb proposes TRBD2, but this gene call is untestable without DNA. The length of the CDR3 is 17 residues. CDR1 SGHRS and CDR2 YFSETQ come from the germline V gene.

This sequence joins TRBV29-1 and TRBJ2-2; as DNA is missing, the TRBD1 call by TCRdb cannot be tested. Germline CDR1 is SQVTM and CDR2 is ANQGSEA. This CDR3 spans 14 amino acids. CDR3 amino acids: CSVRTGPNTGELFF.

CDR3 protein: CASSQGDRVDYGYTF. The J gene is TRBJ1-2, the V gene TRBV4-1; TCRdb selects TRBD1, and the lack of DNA leaves this call unchecked. Germline V gene lookup returns CDR1 MGHRA and CDR2 YSYEKL. The CDR3 loop spans 15 amino acids.

The chain employs TRBV20-1 and TRBJ2-1; with no DNA, the TCRdb D assignment of TRBD1 cannot be verified. The V gene's germline CDR1 is DFQATT and CDR2 SNEGSKA (reference sequence). CDR3 length equals 14 residues. CDR3 sequence reads: CSAGTGGLYNEQFF.

This rearrangement joins TRBV6-5 to TRBJ2-7; absent DNA, TCRdb's TRBD1 call cannot be checked. CDR1 and CDR2 from the germline V gene are MNHEY and SVGAGI. There are 14 residues in the CDR3. CDR3 sequence reads: CASSFGTTGFEQYF.

The CDR3 region is CASSEYRLAGGTASYEQYF. This rearrangement joins TRBV25-1 to TRBJ2-7; TCRdb's D call of TRBD2 is untestable without DNA. CDR3 length equals 19 residues. Germline CDR1 MGHDK, CDR2 SYGVNS.

V usage is TRBV19 and J usage is TRBJ1-1; TCRdb returns TRBD1, unconfirmable since there is no DNA. Germline loops: CDR1 LNHDA, CDR2 SQIVND (reference sequence). This CDR3 contains 14 residues. CDR3 in amino acids: CASSPGSLDTEAFF. The full variable domain, completed using reference TRBV19 and TRBJ1-1, is DGGITQSPKYLFRKEGQNVTLSCEQNLNHDAMYWYRQDPGQGLRLIYYSQIVNDFQKGDIAEGYSVSREKKESFPLTVTSAQKNPTAFYLCASSPGSLDTEAFFGQGTRLTVV.

This chain connects TRBV25-1 to TRBJ2-7. The CDR3 is 13 residues long. In germline, CDR1 is MGHDK, CDR2 SYGVNS. CDR3 region: CASSAGTAYEQYF.

V and J are TRBV12-3 or TRBV12-4 and TRBJ2-1; there is no DNA to check the TCRdb D call of TRBD2. The CDR3 loop spans 16 amino acids. CDR3 protein: CASSLGPSGGYNEQFF.

The J gene is TRBJ2-7, the V gene TRBV12-3 or TRBV12-4; TCRdb's D gene call, TRBD2, goes unchecked for lack of DNA. This CDR3 comprises 14 residues. This CDR3 reads CASSPGPSAYEQYF.

The chain carries TRBV10-1 and TRBJ2-1; lacking DNA, the TRBD2 call made by TCRdb goes unchecked. This CDR3 contains 20 residues. Germline V gene data show CDR1 as WNHNN and CDR2 as SYGVQD (reference sequence). CDR3 in amino acids: CASSELRTSGGQYSYNEQFF.

The chain recombines TRBV7-6 with TRBJ2-1; TCRdb outputs TRBD2, but without DNA this stays unchecked. This CDR3 is built from 15 residues. The germline gives CDR1 SGHVS, CDR2 FNYEAQ. The CDR3 spells CASSPRLNSRDEQFF.

The chain has TRBV11-2 and TRBJ1-4; TCRdb's D gene call, TRBD1, goes unchecked for lack of DNA. The CDR3 spans 16 residues. CDR1 is SGHAT, CDR2 FQNNGV, per germline. The CDR3 is CASSLRRTTTNEKLFF.